These T cell receptor beta chains were read from a single sample in a study of shared clonotypes between healthy human individuals. Here immunoSEQ multiplex PCR was the method, and the copy in TCRdb shows in-frame clones only, minus some. The table includes roughly 1,500,000 clones, approximately 98% detected once. The material sequenced was naive CD4+ T cells sorted from blood. Receptor source: a man younger than 45 in good health. CDR3s include the opening cysteine and the closing phenylalanine or tryptophan. The D gene is left open where the match is weak. Not every row has a clone size; where given, it reads once, few, many or a size class.

CDR3aa,CDR3nt,len,j_gene,abundance,v_gene,d_gene
CASSFPLGLGTGELFF,TGTGCCAGCAGTTTTCCGCTGGGACTAGGGACCGGGGAGCTGTTTTTT,16,TRBJ2-2,-,TRBV6-6,TRBD2
CASSARDRGVYQETQYF,TGTGCCAGCAGTGCCCGGGACAGGGGCGTGTACCAAGAGACCCAGTACTTC,17,TRBJ2-5,-,TRBV27,TRBD1
CASSFGIAGNQETQYF,TGTGCCAGCAGTTTTGGGATAGCGGGAAACCAAGAGACCCAGTACTTC,16,TRBJ2-5,-,TRBV28,TRBD2
CASSAGGRWDEQFF,TGCGCCAGCAGTGCGGGCGGGAGGTGGGATGAGCAGTTCTTC,14,TRBJ2-1,-,TRBV5-1,TRBD2
CASSLMPLRSTSYEQYF,TGTGCCAGCAGTTTAATGCCCCTACGCTCCACCTCCTACGAGCAGTACTTC,17,TRBJ2-7,-,TRBV27,-
CASSGSNGSRPYEQYF,TGTGCCAGCAGCGGGTCAAACGGGTCCCGCCCCTACGAGCAGTACTTC,16,TRBJ2-7,-,TRBV9,-
CASSISGPSYEQYF,TGTGCCAGTAGTATTAGCGGCCCCTCCTACGAGCAGTACTTC,14,TRBJ2-7,-,TRBV19,-
CASSLILAGYYEQYF,TGTGCCAGCAGCTTGATCCTAGCGGGATATTACGAGCAGTACTTC,15,TRBJ2-7,-,TRBV5-6,TRBD2
CASRGQLNTEAFF,TGTGCCAGCAGGGGACAGCTGAACACTGAAGCTTTCTTT,13,TRBJ1-1,-,TRBV6-4,TRBD1
CASSLLMGASNEQFF,TGTGCCAGCAGCCTCCTAATGGGAGCCTCCAATGAGCAGTTCTTC,15,TRBJ2-1,-,TRBV5-5,-
CASSLELAGVSEQFF,TGTGCCAGCAGCTTAGAACTAGCGGGAGTAAGCGAGCAGTTCTTC,15,TRBJ2-1,-,TRBV7-8,TRBD2
CASSPLTSGVTDTQYF,TGTGCCAGCTCACCATTGACTAGCGGGGTCACAGATACGCAGTATTTT,16,TRBJ2-3,-,TRBV18,TRBD2
CASSLHPTGNTEAFF,TGTGCCAGCAGCTTACATCCGACAGGGAACACTGAAGCTTTCTTT,15,TRBJ1-1,once,TRBV5-4,-
CASSKTARAPYEQYF,TGTGCCAGCAGTAAGACGGCGAGAGCTCCGTACGAGCAGTACTTC,15,TRBJ2-7,-,TRBV27,-
CASSKPDVVGREENSYNEQFF,TGTGCCAGCAGCAAACCTGACGTAGTTGGGCGGGAGGAAAACTCCTACAATGAGCAGTTCTTC,21,TRBJ2-1,-,TRBV7-3,TRBD2
CASSYVPGVSYEQYF,TGTGCCAGCAGCTACGTTCCAGGGGTATCCTACGAGCAGTACTTC,15,TRBJ2-7,-,TRBV7-9,-
CASSDSVNEKLFF,TGCGCCAGCAGTGATTCAGTTAATGAAAAACTGTTTTTT,13,TRBJ1-4,-,TRBV10-1,-
CASSLWTSGTYEQYF,TGCGCCAGCAGCCTATGGACTAGCGGAACTTACGAGCAGTACTTC,15,TRBJ2-7,-,TRBV5-1,TRBD2
CASSYSSADSEQYF,TGTGCCAGCAGCTATTCCTCCGCTGACTCCGAGCAGTACTTC,14,TRBJ2-7,-,TRBV13,-
CASSVEEGASSYEQYF,TGTGCCAGCAGCGTAGAAGAGGGGGCGAGTTCCTACGAGCAGTACTTC,16,TRBJ2-7,-,TRBV9,TRBD1
CASSSGPGAGGFEQYF,TGTGCCAGCAGCTCGGGCCCCGGTGCGGGAGGCTTCGAGCAGTACTTC,16,TRBJ2-7,-,TRBV7-2,TRBD2
CASSVAGGVSKNIQYF,TGTGCCAGCTCAGTGGCGGGGGGCGTATCCAAAAACATTCAGTACTTC,16,TRBJ2-4,-,TRBV18,TRBD2
CASSSVWRPLLEQYF,TGTGCCAGCAGTTCAGTATGGAGACCTCTCCTCGAGCAGTACTTC,15,TRBJ2-7,-,TRBV28,-
CASSFLVPGAFF,TGTGCCAGCAGCTTTTTGGTTCCGGGAGCTTTCTTT,12,TRBJ1-1,-,TRBV7-9,-
CASSTGVGSNQPQHF,TGTGCCAGTAGTACAGGGGTGGGAAGCAATCAGCCCCAGCATTTT,15,TRBJ1-5,-,TRBV19,-